This TCR beta chain was captured by sequencing in a study of human T cells and chemical hapten exposure (dated by TCRdb to the early 2020s). Study-wide context: For sensitization, 2% DPC in acetone was applied to a 2 cm by 2 cm area of upper inner arm skin. Throughout the approximately 25-week study period, patients were also given weekly therapeutic DPC doses on the scalp. Peripheral blood TCR repertoire changes were tracked in vivo in alopecia patients during primary and secondary sensitization to the hapten diphenylcyclopropenone (DPC). Around 30 alopecia patients provided blood for TCR sequencing at one to four time points (pre-sensitization, 2, 6 and 24 weeks). Blood samples were taken from patients before sensitization (week 0) and then at 2, 6 and about 24 weeks after DPC sensitization. The patient cohort, mostly female, included alopecia areata with under or over 50% scalp involvement, alopecia totalis and alopecia universalis. Libraries were combined into a pool for sequencing, and differences in TCR yield between samples came mainly from small differences in library volumes within the pool. Patch testing was performed on the upper back with Finn chambers containing 0.01% DPC, and the patch tests were scored after 6 days according to International Contact Dermatitis Research Group standards.

This clonotype came up many times. This clone's antigen is unknown. No per-base quality is available; no much larger clone lies one base away. Taken with the paper, the label for time point translates to: patch test 1, 2 weeks after DPC sensitization. Explained via the paper, the treatment or condition label denotes: therapeutic diphenylcyclopropenone sensitization with weekly scalp DPC. At each patch-test visit, blood was drawn before the patch test was applied. Patients were eligible if aged 18 to 70, diagnosed with alopecia and judged suitable for DPC therapy, and pregnant patients were excluded. Total RNA was isolated from unfractionated whole blood collected in Tempus Blood RNA tubes. What the authors observed across the whole study: Repeated subsampling changed both the strength of the expansion versus patch-test correlation and the threshold at which that correlation became significant. All patients had alopecia, a presumed autoimmune disease, so their immune response might differ from that of healthy individuals. DPC sensitization did not change the number of TCRs with a frequency above 1 in 1000, and there was no evidence of changes in global repertoire structure. Compared with pre-sensitization or healthy control sets, expanded TCRs formed significantly more large CDR3 similarity clusters, which is consistent with antigen-driven responses. Patch test score correlated positively with the number of PT1 expanded TCRs, reaching significance at thresholds 8, 16 and 32 but not at 4.

The method was RACE. Sequencing was carried out with a NextSeq 500. During library preparation, unique molecular identifiers were attached to individual cDNA molecules so that TCRs could be counted quantitatively and reproducibly. Each blood RNA sample was used to sequence both TCR alpha and TCR beta chains. Per the source publication's procedure: A median of about 100,000 TCRs per sample was observed, with a range of about 23,224 to 750,000. The Decombinator software suite was used to annotate V, J and CDR3 in the TCR reads. For the PS versus PT1 abundance plots, all samples were subsampled to the same number of TCRs (28,000). TCRs were defined as expanded if absent before sensitization and observed at least eight times at the 2-week time point. TCRdb redid the processing of the public reads, applying fastp at Q25 and MiXCR, and retained in-frame beta chains. Identical CDR3 protein sequences are pooled into one entry, listed with their most common genes and DNA. The V and J calls here are based on TCRdb, not the publication. In all, the sample holds 45,000 to 60,000 distinct CDR3 sequences, and about 9.3% of those were seen once. The top ten constitute about an eighth of the sample.

The sample was whole blood, taken in connection with sensitization to the hapten diphenylcyclopropenone (DPC). This receptor was obtained from a woman aged 40 to 49 with alopecia areata. Some clones in this sample may be carry-over from other donors' samples.

The DNA sequence is as follows: TGCGCCAGCAGCCAAGGGACAGGGTCCTACAATGAGCAGTTCTTC. This yields the protein CASSQGTGSYNEQFF. The rearrangement joined TRBV4-3 to TRBJ2-1; 8 junctional bases match TRBD1. At the junction V is shortened by 1 base and J by 1 base; bases outside the gene matches: 0. Its CDR3 holds 15 amino acids, cysteine through phenylalanine. The only DNA kept is the CDR3, 45 bases in frame from the first base. The germline V gene gives CDR1 as LGHNA and CDR2 as YSLEER.